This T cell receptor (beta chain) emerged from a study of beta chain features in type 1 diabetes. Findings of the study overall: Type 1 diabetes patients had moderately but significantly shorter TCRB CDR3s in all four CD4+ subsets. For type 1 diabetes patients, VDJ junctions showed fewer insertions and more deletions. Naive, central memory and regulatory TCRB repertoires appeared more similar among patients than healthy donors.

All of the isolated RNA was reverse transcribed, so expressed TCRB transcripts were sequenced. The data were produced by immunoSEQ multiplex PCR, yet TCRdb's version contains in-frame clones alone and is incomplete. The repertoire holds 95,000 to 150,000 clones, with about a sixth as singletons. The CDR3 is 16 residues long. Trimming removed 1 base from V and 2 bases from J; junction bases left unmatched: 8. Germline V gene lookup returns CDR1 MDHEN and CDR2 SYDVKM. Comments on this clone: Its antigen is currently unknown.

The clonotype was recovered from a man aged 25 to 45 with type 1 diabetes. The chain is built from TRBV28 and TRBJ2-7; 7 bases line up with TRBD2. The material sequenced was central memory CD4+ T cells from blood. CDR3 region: CASSLLGRDGTYEQYF. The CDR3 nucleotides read TGTGCCAGCAGTTTATTAGGGAGGGACGGAACCTACGAGCAGTACTTC.